This T cell receptor beta chain came from a study of cytomegalovirus exposure and HLA in healthy donors. Study outcomes and limitations: Presence/absence analyses supposed approximately even sequencing depth among donors. Looking again later, the authors saw that most CMV-associated TCR beta chains seemed HLA-restricted. In a later analysis, V- and J-gene trimming of beta chains associated with a DCLRE1C missense variant, replicated independently.

It was healthy bone marrow donors who served as donors. The PCR contained 60 Vbeta and 13 Jbeta primers. Sequencing was performed with immunoSEQ multiplex PCR; in TCRdb, only in-frame clones are kept and a portion is missing. The data show 200,000 to 250,000 clones, under 85% seen once. A remark on this clone: Its specificity is not known.

This CDR3 spans 15 amino acids. The junction had 9 bases not matched to a gene; V was cut back by 6 bases and J by 2 bases. Per germline, CDR1 MNHNS and CDR2 SASEGT. V and J are TRBV6-1 and TRBJ1-2, with 7 nucleotides matching TRBD1. The source of this sequence is a woman aged 45 to 65 in good health and CMV-seropositive. Input material: PBMCs. CDR3 protein: CASSKQQGTNYGYTF. Written as DNA, the CDR3 is TGTGCCAGCAGCAAACAACAGGGGACCAACTATGGCTACACCTTC.